Listed below are T cell receptor beta chains from one sample, sequenced in a study of OX40 agonist ivuxolimab in advanced cancers. Clones were sequenced by immunoSEQ multiplex PCR, and TCRdb holds only the in-frame ones, with some missing. Of roughly 69,000 clones detected, about 90% appear once; the ten largest clones hold 5.2%. Source: CD4+ or CD8+ T cells sorted from blood, taken in a trial of the OX40 agonist ivuxolimab. The receptor set was obtained from an adult with an advanced solid tumor such as melanoma, head and neck, liver or kidney cancer. CDR3s include the opening cysteine and the closing phenylalanine or tryptophan. A D gene is named only where the DNA matches it firmly. Part of the rows lack a size; the others show once, few, many or a class for expanded clones.

CDR3 length: 14; clone size: -; J gene: TRBJ1-1; D gene: -; V gene: TRBV28; CDR3 DNA: TGTGCCAGCAGACCCCCTGGAGGCGGCACTGAAGCTTTCTTT; CDR3 protein: CASRPPGGGTEAFF
CDR3 length: 17; clone size: -; J gene: TRBJ2-2; D gene: TRBD2; V gene: TRBV5-4; CDR3 DNA: TGTGCCAGCAGCCCGGGGACTAGCGGGAGGGATGGCGGGGAGCTGTTTTTT; CDR3 protein: CASSPGTSGRDGGELFF
CDR3 length: 15; clone size: -; J gene: TRBJ1-3; D gene: -; V gene: TRBV18; CDR3 DNA: TGTGCCAGCTCACCATGGACTGCCTCTGGAAACACCATATATTTT; CDR3 protein: CASSPWTASGNTIYF
CDR3 length: 12; clone size: -; J gene: TRBJ1-1; D gene: -; V gene: TRBV6-1; CDR3 DNA: TGTGCCAGCACGGCGCACGGCACTGAAGCTTTCTTT; CDR3 protein: CASTAHGTEAFF
CDR3 length: 15; clone size: -; J gene: TRBJ2-7; D gene: -; V gene: TRBV9; CDR3 DNA: TGTGCCAGCAGCCCTCGGTGGGGGTCCCCTTACGAGCAGTACTTC; CDR3 protein: CASSPRWGSPYEQYF
CDR3 length: 13; clone size: -; J gene: TRBJ2-5; D gene: TRBD1; V gene: TRBV10-3; CDR3 DNA: TGTGCCATCAGTTGGGACAGAAAAGAGACCCAGTACTTC; CDR3 protein: CAISWDRKETQYF
CDR3 length: 14; clone size: -; J gene: TRBJ1-1; D gene: TRBD1; V gene: TRBV5-1; CDR3 DNA: TGCGCCAGCAGCCTCCGACAGGGGAACACTGAAGCTTTCTTT; CDR3 protein: CASSLRQGNTEAFF
CDR3 length: 15; clone size: -; J gene: TRBJ2-3; D gene: TRBD2; V gene: TRBV7-3; CDR3 DNA: TGTGCCAGCAGCCGGACTAGCGGGGAGCTAGATACGCAGTATTTT; CDR3 protein: CASSRTSGELDTQYF
CDR3 length: 13; clone size: -; J gene: TRBJ2-5; D gene: -; V gene: TRBV5-1; CDR3 DNA: TGCGCCAGCAGCTTAGCGGACCAAGAGACCCAGTACTTC; CDR3 protein: CASSLADQETQYF
CDR3 length: 15; clone size: -; J gene: TRBJ2-3; D gene: -; V gene: TRBV9; CDR3 DNA: TGTGCCAGCAGCGTAGTTGGGACTAGCACAGATACGCAGTATTTT; CDR3 protein: CASSVVGTSTDTQYF
CDR3 length: 16; clone size: -; J gene: TRBJ2-1; D gene: TRBD2; V gene: TRBV19; CDR3 DNA: TGTGCCAGTAGTATCTATGCGGGAGGGTCCTACAATGAGCAGTTCTTC; CDR3 protein: CASSIYAGGSYNEQFF
CDR3 length: 12; clone size: -; J gene: TRBJ2-7; D gene: -; V gene: TRBV7-9; CDR3 DNA: TGTGCCAGCAGCTTTCCAACCTACGAGCAGTACTTC; CDR3 protein: CASSFPTYEQYF
CDR3 length: 14; clone size: -; J gene: TRBJ2-3; D gene: TRBD1; V gene: TRBV7-9; CDR3 DNA: TGTGCCAGCAGCGAGGAACAGGGGGCAGATACGCAGTATTTT; CDR3 protein: CASSEEQGADTQYF
CDR3 length: 15; clone size: few; J gene: TRBJ2-7; D gene: TRBD2; V gene: TRBV25-1; CDR3 DNA: TGTGCCAGCAGTGACAGGGCGGGAGCCTACTACGAGCAGTACTTC; CDR3 protein: CASSDRAGAYYEQYF
CDR3 length: 13; clone size: -; J gene: TRBJ1-5; D gene: -; V gene: TRBV19; CDR3 DNA: TGTGCCAGTAGTTTGGGGTTAAGTCAGCCCCAGCATTTT; CDR3 protein: CASSLGLSQPQHF
CDR3 length: 13; clone size: -; J gene: TRBJ2-4; D gene: TRBD1; V gene: TRBV10-3; CDR3 DNA: TGTGCCATCAGTGAGACCGGGACAGGGCTGCAGTACTTC; CDR3 protein: CAISETGTGLQYF
CDR3 length: 16; clone size: -; J gene: TRBJ2-2; D gene: TRBD2; V gene: TRBV9; CDR3 DNA: TGTGCCAGCAGCACCTGGACTAGCGACGGGGGCGGGGAGCTGTTTTTT; CDR3 protein: CASSTWTSDGGGELFF
CDR3 length: 15; clone size: few; J gene: TRBJ1-2; D gene: -; V gene: TRBV28; CDR3 DNA: TGTGCCAGCAGTTTACGGGAGGCGGTCAACTATGGCTACACCTTC; CDR3 protein: CASSLREAVNYGYTF
CDR3 length: 12; clone size: -; J gene: TRBJ1-1; D gene: -; V gene: TRBV25-1; CDR3 DNA: TGTGCCAGCAGTGAAACTGGAGCTGAAGCTTTCTTT; CDR3 protein: CASSETGAEAFF
CDR3 length: 13; clone size: few; J gene: TRBJ1-5; D gene: -; V gene: TRBV10-3; CDR3 DNA: TGTGCCATCAATGAGGCAGGCAATCAGCCCCAGCATTTT; CDR3 protein: CAINEAGNQPQHF
CDR3 length: 11; clone size: -; J gene: TRBJ2-1; D gene: -; V gene: TRBV30; CDR3 DNA: TGTGCCTGGAGTGTATTGGGTGAGCAGTTCTTC; CDR3 protein: CAWSVLGEQFF
CDR3 length: 13; clone size: -; J gene: TRBJ1-1; D gene: -; V gene: TRBV27; CDR3 DNA: TGTGCCAGCAGCCCTCCAGGTTGGGGTGAAGCTTTCTTT; CDR3 protein: CASSPPGWGEAFF
CDR3 length: 14; clone size: -; J gene: TRBJ2-1; D gene: -; V gene: TRBV5-1; CDR3 DNA: TGCGCCAGCAAGGGGGAGGGAGCCTACAATGAGCAGTTCTTC; CDR3 protein: CASKGEGAYNEQFF
CDR3 length: 19; clone size: -; J gene: TRBJ1-2; D gene: TRBD1; V gene: TRBV7-3; CDR3 DNA: TGTGCCAGCAGCTCCGTGAACAGGGGGCGAAGTCTCCCTAACTATGGCTACACCTTC; CDR3 protein: CASSSVNRGRSLPNYGYTF
CDR3 length: 12; clone size: -; J gene: TRBJ2-3; D gene: -; V gene: TRBV6-5; CDR3 DNA: TGTGCCAGTGGAGGGCCCCCAGATACGCAGTATTTT; CDR3 protein: CASGGPPDTQYF
CDR3 length: 13; clone size: -; J gene: TRBJ1-4; D gene: TRBD1; V gene: TRBV15; CDR3 DNA: TGTGCCTCGCAGACAGGGGTGAATGAAAAACTGTTTTTT; CDR3 protein: CASQTGVNEKLFF
CDR3 length: 15; clone size: few; J gene: TRBJ1-2; D gene: -; V gene: TRBV28; CDR3 DNA: TGTGCCAGCCTTCTTCGGCAGGGCAACAACTATGGCTACACCTTC; CDR3 protein: CASLLRQGNNYGYTF